The clone carrying this T cell receptor (beta chain) has more than one count but fewer than ten. The data belong to a study of blood T cell repertoires in COVID-19. Study details: Sites in the United States, Italy and Spain provided acute and convalescent COVID-19 samples. The cDNA or gDNA used as material had been derived from T cells, B-cell-depleted T cells, or PBMCs.

The CDR3 sequence is 15 residues long. Germline trimming cut 5 bases from V and 3 bases from J; bases unmatched to any gene: 6. Germline CDR1 reads SGHTS; CDR2 reads YDEGEE. Original handling: Quantification of nucleated cells was approximated via reference gene primer amplification. Sequencing used immunoSEQ multiplex PCR; TCRdb keeps in-frame clones, though not all of them. D and trimming were read from the DNA, whereas the V and J calls and clone size are those reported in that table. Of fewer than 50,000 clones detected, 84% appear once; the ten largest clones hold roughly 8.2%. V gene TRBV5-8 combines with J gene TRBJ1-5; TRBD1 matches 9 bases. What was sequenced was peripheral blood. The TCR originated in a human donor in a cohort sampled during active COVID-19. The CDR3 nucleotides read TGTGCCAGCAGAGGACAGGGGCTGTCCAATCAGCCCCAGCATTTT. Amino acids: CASRGQGLSNQPQHF.